This entry lists 3 T cell receptor beta chains sequenced from one sample in a study of CD8+ T cells in alopecia areata. After isolation, RNA underwent reverse transcription to generate cDNA as the sequencing template. Here immunoSEQ multiplex PCR was the method, and the copy in TCRdb shows in-frame clones only, minus some. The sample has about 280,000 clones; more than 45% are singletons. Treatment reported: oral pan-JAK inhibitor, 5-10 mg twice daily. Specimen: CD4+ T cells sorted from blood, collected at week 24, from a patient treated with tofacitinib. These receptors originate from a human donor with alopecia areata.

The V call is TRBV27, the J call TRBJ2-5; 9 nucleotides align to TRBD2. The CDR3 contains 14 residues. Unmatched junction bases numbered 1, after V lost 2 bases and J lost 3 bases. Germline V gene data show CDR1 as MNHEY and CDR2 as SMNVEV (reference sequence). This CDR3 is CASSLGTSKETQYF. The CDR3 coding sequence is TGTGCCAGCAGTTTAGGGACTAGCAAAGAGACCCAGTACTTC.

Regarding this clone: Other DNA sequences within the sample encode an identical CDR3. The chain joins TRBV29-1 to TRBJ1-5; tentatively, D is TRBD1 (5 bases). The germline CDR1 and CDR2 sequences are SQVTM and ANQGSEA. This CDR3 region has 12 residues. With 6 bases removed from V and 2 bases from J, the gap between germline ends came to 8 bases. CDR3 DNA: TGCAGCGTCGGGGGAGGCAATCAGCCCCAGCATTTT. The encoded protein is CSVGGGNQPQHF.

The V gene is TRBV9, the J gene TRBJ2-5; D may match TRBD1 or TRBD2 (6 bases each). Trimming removed 0 bases from V and 4 bases from J, with 10 bases in between. Germline CDR1 reads SGDLS; CDR2 reads YYNGEE. This CDR3 spans 14 amino acids. CDR3 in DNA: TGTGCCAGCAGCGTAGAAGGGGGGAGAGAGACCCAGTACTTC. Protein: CASSVEGGRETQYF.